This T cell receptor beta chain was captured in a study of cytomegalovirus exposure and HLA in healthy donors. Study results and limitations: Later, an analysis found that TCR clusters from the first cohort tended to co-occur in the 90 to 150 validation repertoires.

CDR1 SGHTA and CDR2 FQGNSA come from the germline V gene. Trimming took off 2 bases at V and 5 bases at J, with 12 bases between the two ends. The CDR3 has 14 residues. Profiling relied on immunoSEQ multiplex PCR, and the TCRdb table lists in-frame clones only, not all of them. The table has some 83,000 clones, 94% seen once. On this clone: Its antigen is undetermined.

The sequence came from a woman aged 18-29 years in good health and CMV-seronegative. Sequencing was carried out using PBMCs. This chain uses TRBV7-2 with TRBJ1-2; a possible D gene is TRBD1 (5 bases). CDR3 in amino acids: CASSLSLGDYGYTF. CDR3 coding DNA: TGTGCCAGCAGCTTATCGCTAGGGGATTATGGCTACACCTTC. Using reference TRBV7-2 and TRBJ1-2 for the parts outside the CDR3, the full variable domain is GAGVSQSPSNKVTEKGKDVELRCDPISGHTALYWYRQSLGQGLEFLIYFQGNSAPDKSGLPSDRFSAERTGGSVSTLTIQRTQQEDSAVYLCASSLSLGDYGYTFGSGTRLTVV.